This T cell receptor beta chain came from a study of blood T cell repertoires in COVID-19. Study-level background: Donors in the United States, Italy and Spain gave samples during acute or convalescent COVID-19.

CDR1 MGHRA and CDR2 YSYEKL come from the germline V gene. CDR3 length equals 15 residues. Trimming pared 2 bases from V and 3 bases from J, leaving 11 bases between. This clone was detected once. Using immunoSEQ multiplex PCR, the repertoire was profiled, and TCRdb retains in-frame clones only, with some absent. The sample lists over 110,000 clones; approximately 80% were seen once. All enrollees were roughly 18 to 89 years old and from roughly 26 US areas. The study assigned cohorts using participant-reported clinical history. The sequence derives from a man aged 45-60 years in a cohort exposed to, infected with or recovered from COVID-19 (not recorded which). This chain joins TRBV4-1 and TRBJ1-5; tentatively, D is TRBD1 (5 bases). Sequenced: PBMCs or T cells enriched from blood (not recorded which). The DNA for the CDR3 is TGCGCCAGCAGCCAAACAGGCTCGATCAATCAGCCCCAGCATTTT. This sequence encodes CASSQTGSINQPQHF.